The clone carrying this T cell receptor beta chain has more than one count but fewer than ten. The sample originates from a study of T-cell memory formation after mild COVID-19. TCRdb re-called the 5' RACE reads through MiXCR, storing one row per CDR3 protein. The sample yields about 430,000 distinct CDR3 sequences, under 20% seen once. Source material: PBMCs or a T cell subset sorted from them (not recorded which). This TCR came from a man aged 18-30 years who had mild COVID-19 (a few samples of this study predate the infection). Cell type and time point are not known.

CDR3 DNA sequence: TGTGCCAGCAGTTTGGGGGGCTTATTACATTACGAGCAGTACTTC. Translation gives CASSLGGLLHYEQYF. This chain connects TRBV12-3 or TRBV12-4 to TRBJ2-7; either TRBD1 or TRBD2 may fit D (6 bases each). The CDR3 is 15 residues long. Trimming took 3 bases from V and 4 from J, leaving 16 bases between them.